The source of this T cell receptor beta chain is a study of T cells in Graves' hyperthyroidism and ophthalmopathy. This CDR3 has 15 residues. CDR1 is MDHEN, CDR2 SYDVKM, per germline. Between the trimmed V and J ends, which lost 5 bases and 2 bases, there was a span of 16 bases. The TCR beta CDR3 regions underwent amplification using RNA transcripts as the source. HTBI primers drove first-round RT-PCR of the TCR CDR3. Using its own MiXCR run on the multiplex PCR reads, TCRdb lists one record per CDR3 protein. The sample carries approximately 740,000 distinct CDR3 sequences, 14% recorded once. This clonotype was found many times.

This sequence originates from a woman aged 18-29 years with Graves' hyperthyroidism. The material sequenced was blood. The chain carries TRBV28 and TRBJ2-7; D might be TRBD1 (5 bases). CDR3: CASSPPSTGPYEQYF. The CDR3 nucleotides read TGTGCCAGCAGTCCCCCCTCCACAGGACCCTACGAGCAGTACTTC.